A selection of T cell receptor beta chains follows, all from one sample in a study of blood T cells in healthy people across ages. A single record per CDR3 protein comes from TCRdb applying MiXCR to the 5' RACE reads. The table lists roughly 860,000 distinct CDR3 sequences, 62% of them singletons. The sequenced sample was blood. The receptors were sampled from a man aged 25-40 years in good health. CDR3s include the opening cysteine and the closing phenylalanine or tryptophan. A D gene is named only where the DNA matches it firmly. The listing skips clone size in some rows; elsewhere it reads once, few, many or a size class.

d_call	v_call	clone_size	j_call	cdr3_aa	cdr3_nt
NA	TRBV6-1	NA	TRBJ2-5	CASSEEGWETQYF	TGTGCCAGCAGTGAAGAGGGATGGGAGACCCAGTACTTC
NA	TRBV28	NA	TRBJ2-1	CASSLPQGLNEQFF	TGTGCCAGCAGCTTACCCCAGGGGTTGAATGAGCAGTTCTTC
NA	TRBV15	NA	TRBJ2-7	CATSPAGVGGYEQYF	TGTGCCACCAGCCCCGCAGGGGTAGGCGGGTACGAGCAGTACTTC
TRBD1	TRBV12-3/TRBV12-4	once	TRBJ1-4	CASSGQGSNEKLFF	TGTGCCAGCAGTGGACAGGGGTCAAATGAAAAACTGTTTTTT
NA	TRBV7-2	NA	TRBJ1-6	CASSLARHPAPNSPLHF	TGTGCCAGCAGCTTAGCCCGGCATCCAGCGCCTAATTCACCCCTCCACTTT
TRBD1	TRBV7-2	NA	TRBJ2-3	CASSSGQPSTDTQYF	TGTGCCAGCAGCTCGGGACAGCCTAGCACAGATACGCAGTATTTT
TRBD2	TRBV9	NA	TRBJ2-1	CASSPRGGAFDEQFF	TGTGCCAGCAGCCCCCGCGGGGGGGCATTCGATGAGCAGTTCTTC
NA	TRBV5-1	NA	TRBJ2-3	CASSLGTLKTDTQYF	TGTGCCAGCAGCTTGGGCACTCTTAAGACAGATACGCAGTATTTT
NA	TRBV20-1	NA	TRBJ1-5	CSARDLNGGDQPQHF	TGCAGTGCTAGAGATCTTAATGGGGGTGATCAGCCCCAGCATTTT
TRBD2	TRBV7-9	NA	TRBJ2-7	CASSPPGLAGPSFSYEQYF	TGTGCCAGCAGCCCCCCGGGACTAGCGGGACCATCCTTCTCCTACGAGCAGTACTTC
TRBD2	TRBV29-1	few	TRBJ2-1	CSVDRLAAENNEQFF	TGCAGCGTAGATCGACTAGCGGCTGAAAACAATGAGCAGTTCTTC
NA	TRBV10-3	NA	TRBJ2-7	CAISQQGVYEQYF	TGTGCCATCAGTCAACAGGGAGTGTACGAGCAGTACTTC
NA	TRBV4-2	few	TRBJ2-1	CASSQGSARGGVYNEQFF	TGTGCCAGCAGCCAAGGGTCCGCGAGAGGGGGAGTATACAATGAGCAGTTCTTC
NA	TRBV20-1	few	TRBJ1-2	CSASVPTDYGYTF	TGCAGTGCTAGCGTACCGACCGACTATGGCTACACCTTC
NA	TRBV20-1	NA	TRBJ2-1	CSANKKYNEQFF	TGCAGTGCTAACAAAAAGTACAATGAGCAGTTCTTC
NA	TRBV5-4	once	TRBJ1-5	CASSLGDTSNQLQHF	TGTGCCAGCAGCTTGGGGGACACAAGCAATCAGCTCCAGCATTTT
NA	TRBV20-1	NA	TRBJ2-7	CSALITRGLSYEQYF	TGCAGTGCCCTTATAACCAGGGGTCTCTCCTACGAGCAGTACTTC
TRBD1	TRBV7-2	many	TRBJ2-4	CASSLPGQRNIQYF	TGTGCCAGCAGCTTACCGGGACAGAGAAACATTCAGTACTTC
TRBD1	TRBV7-2	NA	TRBJ2-3	CASSLTGTGFADTQYF	TGTGCCAGCAGCCTAACCGGGACAGGGTTCGCAGATACGCAGTATTTT
NA	TRBV20-1	few	TRBJ2-4	CSAKDGWERAKNIQYF	TGCAGTGCCAAAGACGGATGGGAGCGGGCCAAAAACATTCAGTACTTC
TRBD2	TRBV30	NA	TRBJ2-7	CAWNYETSGGYEQYF	TGTGCCTGGAACTACGAGACTAGCGGGGGCTACGAGCAGTACTTC
NA	TRBV15	NA	TRBJ2-3	CATSRDLYDTQYF	TGTGCCACCAGCAGAGATCTCTATGATACGCAGTATTTT
NA	TRBV6-6	few	TRBJ2-5	CASVDLGWEETQYF	TGTGCCAGCGTCGACCTGGGGTGGGAAGAGACCCAGTACTTC
NA	TRBV15	few	TRBJ2-7	CATSRDAGSGYEQYF	TGTGCCACCAGCAGAGATGCGGGTTCGGGCTACGAGCAGTACTTC
NA	TRBV7-3	NA	TRBJ2-3	CASSPNGDTQYF	TGTGCCAGCAGCCCAAATGGGGATACGCAGTATTTT
NA	TRBV4-2	NA	TRBJ2-1	CASSQDLREVYNEQFF	TGTGCCAGCAGCCAAGATCTAAGGGAGGTCTACAATGAGCAGTTCTTC
TRBD1	TRBV7-2	few	TRBJ2-3	CASLDRGRSDTQYF	TGTGCCAGCCTCGACAGGGGGCGATCAGATACGCAGTATTTT
NA	TRBV6-4	NA	TRBJ2-1	CASSPTVGPGEQFF	TGTGCCAGCAGCCCGACGGTTGGCCCGGGGGAGCAGTTCTTC
NA	TRBV4-2	once	TRBJ1-1	CASSQDLGAVTEAFF	TGTGCCAGCAGCCAAGATCTGGGGGCCGTCACTGAAGCTTTCTTT
TRBD1	TRBV11-2	many	TRBJ2-5	CASSLYHDRGRETQYF	TGTGCCAGCAGCTTATACCACGACAGGGGGCGAGAGACCCAGTACTTC
TRBD1	TRBV7-2	few	TRBJ2-7	CASSPSGTGGYEQYF	TGTGCCAGCAGCCCCTCTGGGACAGGGGGCTACGAGCAGTACTTC
TRBD1	TRBV12-3/TRBV12-4	NA	TRBJ2-5	CASSTSDREETQYF	TGTGCCAGCAGCACCTCGGACAGGGAAGAGACCCAGTACTTC
NA	TRBV7-8	NA	TRBJ2-4	CASSFQREQYF	TGTGCCAGCAGCTTTCAAAGGGAGCAGTACTTC
NA	TRBV29-1	NA	TRBJ2-1	CSVGITGNEQFF	TGCAGCGTAGGAATAACAGGGAATGAGCAGTTCTTC
TRBD2	TRBV5-6	NA	TRBJ2-7	CASTPGGTYEQYF	TGTGCCAGCACCCCCGGGGGGACCTACGAGCAGTACTTC
TRBD2	TRBV9	few	TRBJ2-1	CASSPRAGGAYNEQFF	TGTGCCAGCAGCCCCCGGGCGGGAGGAGCCTACAATGAGCAGTTCTTC
NA	TRBV7-9	few	TRBJ1-2	CASSLVRGFYGYTF	TGTGCCAGCAGCTTAGTCAGGGGATTCTATGGCTACACCTTC
NA	TRBV6-2/TRBV6-3	NA	TRBJ2-7	CASSSGRYYEQYF	TGTGCCAGCAGTTCGGGGCGATACTACGAGCAGTACTTC
NA	TRBV13	NA	TRBJ2-1	CASSLPRGYEQFF	TGTGCCAGCAGCTTACCCAGAGGCTACGAGCAGTTCTTC
NA	TRBV7-8	NA	TRBJ2-1	CASSLGSWQDEQFF	TGTGCCAGCAGCTTAGGGTCATGGCAGGATGAGCAGTTCTTC
NA	TRBV6-1	NA	TRBJ2-5	CASSESRLQETRYF	TGTGCCAGCAGTGAATCAAGGCTTCAAGAGACCCGGTACTTC
TRBD2	TRBV4-2	NA	TRBJ2-1	CASAGSGVGNEQFF	TGTGCCAGCGCCGGGAGCGGGGTGGGCAATGAGCAGTTCTTC
TRBD1	TRBV5-1	NA	TRBJ1-6	CASSRTGEHNSPLHF	TGCGCCAGCAGTCGGACAGGGGAACATAATTCACCCCTCCACTTT
TRBD1	TRBV6-6	NA	TRBJ1-2	CASSGRTGSGYTF	TGTGCCAGCAGCGGAAGGACAGGCTCTGGCTACACCTTC
NA	TRBV7-9	NA	TRBJ1-2	CASSQMGTDPKNGYTF	TGTGCCAGCAGCCAGATGGGGACCGACCCCAAGAATGGCTACACCTTC
NA	TRBV12-3/TRBV12-4	NA	TRBJ2-7	CASSLLREGSYEQYF	TGTGCCAGCAGTCTCCTCCGCGAGGGGTCCTACGAGCAGTACTTC
NA	TRBV9	NA	TRBJ1-5	CASSVGGTQPQHF	TGTGCCAGCAGCGTAGGAGGGACTCAGCCCCAGCATTTT
TRBD1	TRBV20-1	NA	TRBJ1-2	CSAQGQGYGYTF	TGCAGTGCGCAGGGACAGGGGTATGGCTACACCTTC
TRBD2	TRBV4-3	NA	TRBJ2-7	CASSPVAGSLYEQYF	TGCGCCAGCAGCCCGGTAGCGGGTTCGCTCTACGAGCAGTACTTC
TRBD2	TRBV2	few	TRBJ2-1	CASRVTSGDSIYNEQFF	TGTGCCAGCAGGGTGACTAGCGGGGACTCCATTTACAATGAGCAGTTCTTC
TRBD1	TRBV10-3	NA	TRBJ2-7	CAISGIQGKRDEQYF	TGTGCCATCAGTGGGATACAGGGGAAAAGGGACGAGCAGTACTTC
NA	TRBV20-1	NA	TRBJ1-2	CSARGVASYGYTF	TGCAGTGCTAGAGGGGTAGCAAGCTATGGCTACACCTTC
NA	TRBV20-1	few	TRBJ2-7	CSASGPGGEQYF	TGCAGTGCTTCTGGACCAGGAGGGGAGCAGTACTTC
NA	TRBV12-3/TRBV12-4	NA	TRBJ2-7	CASSLPGAYEQYF	TGTGCCAGCAGCCTCCCAGGGGCATACGAGCAGTACTTC
TRBD1	TRBV7-2	NA	TRBJ2-1	CASSLGFGQASYNEQFF	TGTGCCAGCAGCTTAGGATTCGGACAGGCTTCCTACAATGAGCAGTTCTTC
TRBD2	TRBV7-2	few	TRBJ2-4	CASSPRLAAAKNIQYF	TGTGCCAGCAGCCCCCGACTAGCGGCAGCCAAAAACATTCAGTACTTC
NA	TRBV12-3/TRBV12-4	NA	TRBJ1-6	CASRLGQGGKSPLHF	TGTGCCAGCAGACTCGGGCAGGGCGGAAAATCACCCCTCCACTTT